The next 22 T cell receptor beta chains were all read from a single sample in a study of T-cell memory formation after mild COVID-19. TCRdb itself ran the 5' RACE reads through MiXCR, one entry per CDR3 protein. The sample carries 80,000 to 130,000 distinct CDR3 sequences, around 10% recorded once. Sequencing input: PBMCs or a T cell subset sorted from them (not recorded which). These receptors all stem from a man aged 18 to 29 who had mild COVID-19 (a few samples of this study predate the infection). Cell type and time point are not known.

The V gene is TRBV9, the J gene TRBJ2-5; D is ambiguous. V lost 3 bases and J lost 2, with 8 bases in between. This CDR3 spans 13 amino acids. Per the germline V gene, CDR1 is SGDLS and CDR2 is YYNGEE. CDR3 coding DNA: TGTGCCAGCAGCGAGGACGGACAAGAGACCCAGTACTTC. It specifies CASSEDGQETQYF. The whole variable domain, remainder taken from reference TRBV9 and TRBJ2-5, is DSGVTQTPKHLITATGQRVTLRCSPRSGDLSVYWYQQSLDQGLQFLIQYYNGEERAKGNILERFSAQQFPDLHSELNLSSLELGDSALYFCASSEDGQETQYFGPGTRLLVL.

This clonotype was counted between two and nine times. The rearrangement links TRBV5-1 to TRBJ1-1, with a weak D call TRBD1 (5 bases). Trimming removed 4 bases at V and 3 bases at J, with 13 bases between. The germline CDR1 and CDR2 sequences are SGHRS and YFSETQ. The CDR3 has 14 amino acids. CDR3 in amino acids: CASSDRGGDTEAFF. The CDR3 DNA is TGCGCCAGCAGCGATAGGGGTGGGGACACTGAAGCTTTCTTT.

This clonotype was counted between two and nine times. The chain carries TRBV2 and TRBJ2-7; TRBD2 might be the D (5 bases). The CDR3 totals 13 residues. Germline V gene data show CDR1 as SNHLY and CDR2 as FYNNEI. Trimming cost V 4 bases and J 3 bases, with 10 bases left between them. The CDR3 sequence: CASSGTPYYEQYV. The DNA for the CDR3 is TGTGCCAGCAGTGGGACTCCTTACTACGAGCAGTACGTC.

A few counts support this clonotype. The chain employs TRBV18 and TRBJ2-7; D is possibly TRBD1 (6 bases). The ends were cut back, 0 bases at V and 6 bases at J, with 9 bases in the middle. Germline-derived CDR1 and CDR2 are KGHSH and LQKENI. This CDR3 comprises 13 residues. The CDR3 bases are TGTGCCAGCTCACCACCCCAGGGGCGCGAGCAGTACGTC. Its translation: CASSPPQGREQYV.

There are a few counts of this clonotype. The V call is TRBV7-9, the J call TRBJ2-1, with 10 bases fitting TRBD2. Germline lookup yields CDR1 SEHNR and CDR2 FQNEAQ (reference sequence). CDR3 length: 18 residues. J gave up 0 bases and V 5 bases, and 10 bases lay outside the gene matches. The CDR3 protein is CASSAIGLAEISYNEQFF. The DNA for the CDR3 is TGTGCCAGCAGCGCAATCGGACTAGCGGAGATCTCCTACAATGAGCAGTTCTTC. Together with reference TRBV7-9 and TRBJ2-1, the CDR3 gives the full variable domain: DTGVSQNPRHKITKRGQNVTFRCDPISEHNRLYWYRQTLGQGPEFLTYFQNEAQLEKSRLLSDRFSAERPKGSFSTLEIQRTEQGDSAMYLCASSAIGLAEISYNEQFFGPGTRLTVL.

The chain recombines TRBV4-1 with TRBJ1-3, with TRBD1 as a possible D gene (5 bases). Trimming shortened V by 8 bases and J by 11 bases, and 13 bases separated the two germline ends. The CDR3 has 11 residues. Germline values: CDR1 MGHRA, CDR2 YSYEKL. CDR3 DNA: TGCGCCAGCGCCCTGGGGACTTCCATATATTTT. Protein sequence: CASALGTSIYF.

Only a few counts were recorded for this clonotype. The chain joins TRBV7-6 to TRBJ2-7; weak D call: TRBD1 (6 bases). V was trimmed by 5 bases and J by 0 bases, leaving 11 bases between them. Germline lookup yields CDR1 SGHVS and CDR2 FNYEAQ. This CDR3 comprises 14 residues. The CDR3 spells CASSIQGSSYEQYF. The CDR3 coding sequence is TGTGCCAGCAGCATACAGGGTTCCTCCTACGAGCAGTACTTC.

This clonotype has just a few counts. The chain is built from TRBV28 and TRBJ1-1; D remains unclear. CDR1 is MDHEN, CDR2 SYDVKM, per germline. V lost 9 bases and J 6 bases, leaving 20 bases between the germline ends. The CDR3 consists of 14 residues. The CDR3 protein is CASTRGHDRAEAFF. Here the CDR3 DNA reads TGTGCCAGTACCCGGGGTCACGATCGGGCTGAAGCTTTCTTT.

This clonotype was seen a few times. In nucleotides, the CDR3 is TGCAGTGCTAAAGACAGGGCCGTCGGTCAGCCCCAGCATTTT. This translates into CSAKDRAVGQPQHF. The V gene is TRBV20-1, the J gene TRBJ1-5; 7 positions agree with TRBD1. The length of the CDR3 is 14 residues. V gave up 4 bases and J gave up 6 bases; unmatched junction bases: 9. Germline CDR1 and CDR2: DFQATT and SNEGSKA (reference sequence).

This clonotype has a handful of counts. This sequence joins TRBV10-3 and TRBJ2-7, with a tentative D call TRBD1 (6 bases). Trimming removed 3 bases at V and 1 base at J, with 10 bases between. The CDR3 has 14 residues. Germline CDR1 reads ENHRY; CDR2 reads SYGVKD. CDR3 loop: CAISDPGTSYEQYV. Written as DNA, the CDR3 is TGTGCCATCAGTGATCCAGGGACATCCTACGAGCAGTACGTC.

This clonotype was recorded a few times. The chain recombines TRBV12-3 or TRBV12-4 with TRBJ2-1; D might be TRBD2 (5 bases). This CDR3 is 14 amino acids long. The V end lost 3 bases, the J end lost 4 bases, and 10 bases lay between the germline ends. The CDR3 region has the DNA TGTGCCAGCAGTTTTGAGAGCGGTTACAATGAGCAGTTCTTC. Its protein is CASSFESGYNEQFF.

In its sample, this clonotype was seen a few times. CDR3 nucleotide sequence: TGTGCCAGCAGCTTAGTACAGGGGACTAATGAAAAACTGTTTTTT. It yields the protein CASSLVQGTNEKLFF. The V and J genes are TRBV7-9 and TRBJ1-4; 7 positions agree with TRBD1. Per the germline V gene, CDR1 is SEHNR and CDR2 is FQNEAQ (reference sequence). The CDR3 is made up of 15 amino acids. V gave up 1 base and J gave up 2 bases; unmatched junction bases: 1. The full variable domain, its missing parts supplied by reference TRBV7-9 and TRBJ1-4, is DTGVSQNPRHKITKRGQNVTFRCDPISEHNRLYWYRQTLGQGPEFLTYFQNEAQLEKSRLLSDRFSAERPKGSFSTLEIQRTEQGDSAMYLCASSLVQGTNEKLFFGSGTQLSVL.

This clonotype was found a few times. The rearrangement uses TRBV5-1 and TRBJ2-5; D may be TRBD2 (7 bases). The germline CDR1 and CDR2 sequences are SGHRS and YFSETQ. V gave up 7 bases and J gave up 2 bases, with 15 bases separating them. The CDR3 is made up of 14 amino acids. CDR3 loop: CASSRGGAQETQYF. The CDR3 DNA follows: TGCGCCAGCTCGAGAGGGGGGGCTCAAGAGACCCAGTACTTC.

V usage is TRBV5-1 and J usage is TRBJ2-1; 9 positions agree with TRBD1. Trimming cost V 4 bases and J 0 bases; bases outside gene matches: 8. Germline CDR1 is SGHRS and CDR2 is YFSETQ. The CDR3 is made up of 17 amino acids. This CDR3 is CASSRDREGSSYNEQFF. CDR3 sequence (DNA): TGCGCCAGCAGCAGGGACAGGGAAGGGAGCTCCTACAATGAGCAGTTCTTC.

This clonotype came up a few times. The chain joins TRBV27 to TRBJ1-1; 7 nucleotides match TRBD1. Germline CDR1 is MNHEY and CDR2 is SMNVEV (reference sequence). This CDR3 is built from 14 residues. J was trimmed by 0 bases and V by 6 bases; bases with no gene match: 4. CDR3 residues: CASSKGAVNTEAFF. The CDR3 DNA reads as TGTGCCAGCAGCAAGGGGGCTGTGAACACTGAAGCTTTCTTT.

This clonotype was detected a few times. The DNA of the CDR3 is TGTGCCAGCAGTCTACAGGGCTTCGGGGTCTATGGCTACACCTTC. Amino acids: CASSLQGFGVYGYTF. The chain couples TRBV27 to TRBJ1-2; the D gene is possibly TRBD1 (6 bases). Germline V gene data show CDR1 as MNHEY and CDR2 as SMNVEV (reference sequence). The V end lost 5 bases, the J end lost 4 bases, and 17 bases lay between the germline ends. The CDR3 runs to 15 residues.

The chain joins TRBV6-6 to TRBJ2-7; D gene ambiguous. The V and J ends lost 0 bases and 2 bases respectively, with 5 bases between them. Germline assignment: CDR1 MNHNY and CDR2 SVGAGI (reference sequence). The CDR3 runs to 13 residues. The DNA of the CDR3 is TGTGCCAGCAGTTACTCATTGGCCTACGAGCAGTACGTC. It specifies CASSYSLAYEQYV.

The V and J genes are TRBV7-9 and TRBJ2-1; no clear D. Between the trimmed V and J ends, which lost 5 bases and 2 bases, there was a span of 13 bases. CDR1 and CDR2 from the germline V gene are SEHNR and FQNEAQ (reference sequence). The CDR3 covers 15 residues. The CDR3 DNA reads as TGTGCCAGCAGCCCATACACCAGACCCTACAATGAGCAGTTCTTC. It is translated as CASSPYTRPYNEQFF. Full variable domain (rest looked up from reference TRBV7-9 and TRBJ2-1): DTGVSQNPRHKITKRGQNVTFRCDPISEHNRLYWYRQTLGQGPEFLTYFQNEAQLEKSRLLSDRFSAERPKGSFSTLEIQRTEQGDSAMYLCASSPYTRPYNEQFFGPGTRLTVL.

The V and J genes are TRBV4-2 and TRBJ1-5; D is unresolved. V was pared by 0 bases and J by 9 bases, with 18 bases between. CDR1 and CDR2 (germline): LGHNA, YNFKEQ. This CDR3 spans 16 amino acids. CDR3 sequence (DNA): TGTGCCAGCAGCCAAGAAATGACGCAAACCCATCCGCCCCAGCATTTT. Amino acids: CASSQEMTQTHPPQHF.

This clonotype has just a few counts. This chain uses TRBV6-2 or TRBV6-3 with TRBJ2-7; the D gene is possibly TRBD2 (6 bases). CDR1 MNHEY and CDR2 SVGEGT come from the germline V gene. V lost 0 bases, J lost 0 bases, and 6 bases lay in between. This CDR3 spans 14 amino acids. The CDR3 region is CASSYSEGSYEQYF. The CDR3 DNA sequence: TGTGCCAGCAGTTACTCGGAGGGCTCCTACGAGCAGTACTTC.

This chain links TRBV20-1 with TRBJ2-2; D is ambiguous. Germline assignment: CDR1 DFQATT and CDR2 SNEGSKA (reference sequence). V was cut by 1 base and J by 3 bases, with 6 bases left in between. The length of the CDR3 is 13 residues. CDR3 region: CSARGQDTGELFF. CDR3 nucleotide sequence: TGCAGTGCTAGAGGGCAGGACACCGGGGAGCTGTTTTTT.

This clonotype was counted only a few times. The rearrangement links TRBV7-9 to TRBJ2-7; D is unresolved. The CDR3 is 17 amino acids. V lost 5 bases and J lost 0, with 20 bases in between. Looked up from germline, CDR1 is SEHNR and CDR2 is FQNEAQ (reference sequence). CDR3 sequence reads: CASSLIDISAASYEQYF. Here the CDR3 DNA reads TGTGCCAGCAGCCTTATTGACATCTCAGCCGCCTCCTACGAGCAGTACTTC.